This T cell receptor (beta chain) was recorded in a study of T cells in Graves' hyperthyroidism and ophthalmopathy (dated by TCRdb to the late 2010s). Some background on the complete study: Peripheral blood samples were taken at initial diagnosis, before any treatment was given. To identify TCR V-J signatures that set the groups apart, the researchers used a discovery cohort of 90 to 100 patients, made up of fewer than 50 with Graves' ophthalmopathy and some 55 with stable Graves' hyperthyroidism. Prospective prediction of ophthalmopathy was tested in an independent validation cohort of 18 hyperthyroidism patients and approximately 17 patients who later progressed to ophthalmopathy. The roughly 100 discovery patients were randomly divided into training and test sets at a 7:3 ratio. In addition, the study compared T-cell repertoires in thyroid tissue and in blood from several Graves' hyperthyroidism patients. Following sampling, methimazole starting at 30 mg daily was given to hyperthyroidism patients, and high-dose intravenous methylprednisolone was given to ophthalmopathy patients. TCR Vbeta CDR3 sequencing of roughly 140 peripheral blood samples (over 40 ophthalmopathy, over 70 hyperthyroidism and approximately 17 progressor patients) is reported in the paper.

TCR beta CDR3 regions were amplified from RNA transcripts. The TCR CDR3 was subjected to a first round of RT-PCR using the HTBI primer set and the Qiagen OneStep RT-PCR kit. The libraries were constructed in a second round of multiplex PCR and then size-selected and purified. Sequencing of the libraries was done on an Illumina HiSeq2000 using paired-end 100 bp reads. Per the authors' processing: Raw data were processed with SOAPnuke, discarding reads with adapters, uncalled bases, mean Phred below 15, or no exact constant-primer or identifier match. COPE v1.2.5 was used to merge high-quality paired reads, and clonotypes were defined as unique nucleotide sequences. MiTCR v1.1 was used to align clonotypes to the IMGT TRBV, TRBD and TRBJ reference segments. The analysis was restricted to V-J combinations with a frequency above 0.0001, which together covered 99% to 99.2% of the repertoires. A TCS score was defined as the ratio of F50 (clonal expansion) to E x V (chaos), with BLOSUM62-based TCRdist applied between CDR3 peptides within each V-J. Welch's t-statistics and random forest reduced around 550 V-J features to 13, which were used in a naive Bayes classifier (R e1071). TCRdb itself trimmed the public reads at Q25 with fastp, ran MiXCR and retained productive beta chains. Rows matching on CDR3 protein sequence are summarized as one entry with the most common DNA and genes. These V and J calls rely on TCRdb rather than the paper's analysis. In this sample the table shows 560,000 or so distinct CDR3 sequences, just under 20% of which occur a single time. Roughly 47% of the sample is taken by the ten largest.

The paper's findings and limits, for the study overall: No statistical method was used to fix the sample size in advance, and group allocation was not hidden from the investigators. In validation, the model predicted progression to ophthalmopathy with around 71% sensitivity and roughly 75% specificity, a median of about 6.7 months before onset. Ophthalmopathy was separated from stable hyperthyroidism by a 13 V-J signature model, with about 86% sensitivity and roughly 84% specificity obtained in cross-validation and 80%/75% obtained in testing. Blood samples also contained most of the expanded thyroid clonotypes (frequency above 0.001), which suggests that blood repertoires may reflect thyroid immune responses.

Measured from the cysteine to the phenylalanine, the CDR3 is 13 residues long. The read is trimmed to its CDR3 DNA, 39 bases read in frame from base 1. The germline V gene provides CDR1 SGHRS and CDR2 YFSETQ. V is cut by 2 bases and J by 7 bases, and the space between the germline ends is 13 bases. At least ten counts were recorded for this clonotype. Its antigen specificity is not known. The sample holds no much larger clone one base away, and base qualities are not on file. Ophthalmopathy patients had moderately to severely active disease, Clinical Activity Score of at least 3, NOSPECS grade of at least 4, and duration under 3 months. Patients with uncontrolled infections, other autoimmune diseases, pregnancy or lactation were excluded. Diagnoses relied on clinical symptoms, serum thyroxine and TRAb, thyroid ultrasound and orbital computed tomography. PBMCs were separated from 7.5 to 10 ml of fresh peripheral blood using Ficoll-Paque density gradient centrifugation. Total RNA was extracted with Trizol reagent, and quality was checked on an Agilent 2100 Bioanalyzer.

The chain is made from TRBV5-1 and TRBJ2-7, and TRBD1 may be the D gene, going by 5 matching bases. This sequence was found in a man aged 35-49 years with Graves' ophthalmopathy. Sequencing input: blood. The CDR3 reads as follows: CASSFRDTLEQYF. The nucleotide sequence reads TGCGCCAGCAGCTTCAGGGATACGTTGGAGCAGTACTTC. The CDR3 plus the reference TRBV5-1 and TRBJ2-7 genes for the other parts give the full variable domain: KAGVTQTPRYLIKTRGQQVTLSCSPISGHRSVSWYQQTPGQGLQFLFEYFSETQRNKGNFPGRFSGRQFSNSRSEMNVSTLELGDSALYLCASSFRDTLEQYFGPGTRLTVT.